This TCR beta chain is drawn from a study of OX40 agonist ivuxolimab in advanced cancers. Trimming shortened V by 3 bases and J by 0 bases, and 6 bases separated the two germline ends. The CDR3 loop spans 13 amino acids. Germline CDR1 reads MNHEY; CDR2 reads SVGAGI. At least ten counts were recorded for this clone. The assay was immunoSEQ multiplex PCR, and TCRdb's table has in-frame clones only and misses some. Among about 22,000 clones listed, 84% were seen once. The sequence was obtained from an adult with an advanced solid tumor such as melanoma, head and neck, liver or kidney cancer. The V gene is TRBV6-5, the J gene TRBJ2-7; D call uncertain. The specimen was CD4+ or CD8+ T cells sorted from blood, collected in a trial of the OX40 agonist ivuxolimab. CDR3 amino acids: CASSYGPSYEQYF. Here the CDR3 DNA reads TGTGCCAGCAGTTATGGGCCCTCCTACGAGCAGTACTTC.